This T cell receptor (beta chain) was captured by sequencing in a study of T cell repertoires in cytomegalovirus infection. Trimming pared 5 bases from V and 0 bases from J, leaving 18 bases between. Germline V gene data show CDR1 as SGHRS and CDR2 as YFSETQ. This CDR3 has 17 amino acids. To note about this clonotype: The antigen is not known.

TCRdb re-called the reads through MiXCR, storing one row per CDR3 protein. Among approximately 300,000 distinct CDR3 sequences, around 25% were seen once, and the ten largest hold more than 10%. V usage is TRBV5-1 and J usage is TRBJ2-1; D tentatively fits TRBD1 or TRBD2 (5 bases each). The material sequenced was cultured PBMCs, taken from culture after CMV antigen stimulation. The TCR sequence derives from a human donor in good health (CMV status not recorded). Some clones in this sample may be carry-over from other donors' samples. As DNA, the CDR3 is TGCGCCAGCAGTCCCAGAGGGGCCCCCCTCTCCTACAATGAGCAGTTCTTC. As protein: CASSPRGAPLSYNEQFF.